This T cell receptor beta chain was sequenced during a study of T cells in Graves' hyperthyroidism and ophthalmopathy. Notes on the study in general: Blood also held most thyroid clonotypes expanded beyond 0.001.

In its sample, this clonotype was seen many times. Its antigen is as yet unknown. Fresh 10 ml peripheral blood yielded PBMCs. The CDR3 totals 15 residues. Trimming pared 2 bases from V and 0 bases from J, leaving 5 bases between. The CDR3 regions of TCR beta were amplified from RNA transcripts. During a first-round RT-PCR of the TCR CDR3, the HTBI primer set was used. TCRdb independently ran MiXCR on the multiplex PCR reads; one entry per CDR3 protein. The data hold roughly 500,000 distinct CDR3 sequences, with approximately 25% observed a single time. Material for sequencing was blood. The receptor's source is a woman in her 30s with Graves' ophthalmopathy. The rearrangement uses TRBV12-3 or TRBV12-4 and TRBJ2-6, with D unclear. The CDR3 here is CASSLHLSGANVLTF. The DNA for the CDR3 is TGTGCCAGCAGTTTACATCTCTCTGGGGCCAACGTCCTGACTTTC.